Here is one T cell receptor (beta chain) with its context. The source of the sample is a study of blood T cell repertoires in COVID-19. On the study more broadly: Collection of acute and convalescent COVID-19 samples took place in the United States, Italy and Spain. PBMCs, B-cell-depleted T cells, or T cells provided the cDNA or gDNA that made up the material.

The germline V gene encodes CDR1 KGHDR and CDR2 SFDVKD. This CDR3 has 16 residues. With 5 bases clipped from V and 6 bases from J, the junction kept 12 bases outside the gene matches. In the authors' methods: Estimated nucleated cell counts came from reference gene primer amplification. Data came from immunoSEQ multiplex PCR; TCRdb stores just in-frame clones and leaves some out. V and J calls and clone size follow that table, whereas D and trimming were derived from the DNA. The repertoire holds just over 650,000 clones, with 80% to 90% as singletons. Specimen: peripheral blood. The receptor was isolated from a woman in her late teens or twenties with acute or convalescent COVID-19. The V and J genes are TRBV24-1 and TRBJ2-1; 7 nucleotides line up with TRBD1. The CDR3 region is CATSALDRDVLNEQFF. In nucleotides, the CDR3 is TGTGCCACCAGTGCACTAGACAGGGACGTACTCAATGAGCAGTTCTTC.